The 21 T cell receptor beta chains presented below share a single source sample, sequenced in a study of CD8 T cells in ankylosing spondylitis. Regarding the study as a whole: Ankylosing spondylitis blood appeared to be characterized by a TCR beta motif of under ten highly homologous variants.

These TCRs' antigens remain unknown. TCRdb processed the 5' RACE reads anew with MiXCR; each CDR3 protein has one entry. The sample holds around 890,000 distinct CDR3 sequences, around 11% seen once. The sequencing sample was made of blood, either unsorted or a sorted T cell fraction (not recorded which). The receptors were gathered from a male donor with ankylosing spondylitis.

This clonotype came up a few times. This rearrangement joins TRBV3-1 to TRBJ2-7; D is possibly TRBD1 (5 bases). Germline values: CDR1 LGHDT, CDR2 YNNKEL (reference sequence). The V and J ends lost 2 bases and 0 bases respectively, with 8 bases between them. The CDR3 extends over 14 amino acids. CDR3 in amino acids: CASSQHQGSYEQYF. Here the CDR3 DNA reads TGTGCCAGCAGCCAACATCAGGGCTCCTACGAGCAGTACTTC.

The sample holds many counts of this clonotype. The CDR3 here is CATLGAGFTETQYF. The DNA of the CDR3 is TGTGCCACCCTCGGGGCGGGGTTTACAGAGACCCAGTACTTC. The chain recombines TRBV6-1 with TRBJ2-5, with a possible D match to TRBD2 (6 bases). This CDR3 region has 14 residues. Germline V CDR1 and CDR2: MNHNS, SASEGT. V gave up 10 bases and J gave up 4 bases, with 19 bases separating them.

The V and J genes are TRBV20-1 and TRBJ2-3; D might be TRBD1 (6 bases). The V and J ends lost 6 bases and 3 bases respectively, with 22 bases between them. CDR1 and CDR2 (germline): DFQATT, SNEGSKA (reference sequence). CDR3 length: 16 amino acids. CDR3 region: CSARSLDRHATDTQYF. In DNA, the CDR3 is TGCAGTGCCCGATCTCTCGACAGGCATGCGACAGATACGCAGTATTTT.

This clonotype was observed a handful of times. The chain has TRBV20-1 and TRBJ2-4; D perhaps matches TRBD2 (5 bases). The CDR3 is made up of 14 amino acids. The germline V gene has CDR1 DFQATT and CDR2 SNEGSKA (reference sequence). With 6 bases removed from V and 7 bases from J, the gap between germline ends came to 19 bases. CDR3 nucleotide sequence: TGCAGTGCAATAAGGGCAGGCGGGCGTAACATTCAGTACTTC. Its protein product is CSAIRAGGRNIQYF.

This sequence joins TRBV2 and TRBJ2-1; a weak D match, TRBD2 (6 bases). The V gene's germline CDR1 is SNHLY and CDR2 FYNNEI. There are 15 residues in the CDR3. The V end lost 0 bases, the J end lost 5 bases, and 11 bases lay between the germline ends. The CDR3 region has the DNA TGTGCCAGCAGTGAAGCGGGGACTGGGAACAATGAGCAGTTCTTC. It codes for CASSEAGTGNNEQFF.

This clonotype occurred a few times. This chain uses TRBV4-3 with TRBJ2-3; tentative D call: TRBD1 (6 bases). CDR3 length: 15 amino acids. Trimming took 1 base from V and 0 from J, leaving 8 bases between them. Germline V gene lookup returns CDR1 LGHNA and CDR2 YSLEER. The CDR3 loop is CASSQVGQSTDTQYF. CDR3 nucleotide sequence: TGCGCCAGCAGCCAAGTGGGACAAAGCACAGATACGCAGTATTTT.

This clonotype was seen more than once but under ten times. The chain joins TRBV12-3 or TRBV12-4 to TRBJ1-6; 7 positions match TRBD1. V shed 0 bases and J 8 bases; nucleotides not matched to a gene: 4. CDR3 length: 15 amino acids. The CDR3 region has the DNA TGTGCCAGCAGTTTAGCGGTGACAGGGTATTCACCCCTCCACTTT. Protein sequence: CASSLAVTGYSPLHF.

Many counts were recorded for this clonotype. The V gene is TRBV20-1, the J gene TRBJ1-3; D ambiguous. This CDR3 spans 14 amino acids. The germline CDR1 and CDR2 sequences are DFQATT and SNEGSKA (reference sequence). The V and J ends lost 4 bases and 8 bases respectively, with 18 bases between them. This chain's CDR3 is CSATNGWYRDTIYF. The CDR3 coding sequence is TGCAGTGCTACAAACGGCTGGTACCGAGACACCATATATTTT.

This clonotype was counted ten times or more. This chain connects TRBV15 to TRBJ2-3, with 10 bases aligning to TRBD2. V dropped 2 bases and J dropped 2; count of bases not matched to a gene: 7. Germline-derived CDR1 and CDR2 are LNHNV and YYDKDF (reference sequence). The CDR3 spans 17 residues. This CDR3 reads CATSRSPSGGLTDTQYF. The CDR3 region has the DNA TGTGCCACCAGCAGATCCCCTAGCGGGGGTCTCACAGATACGCAGTATTTT.

This clonotype was observed a handful of times. The chain recombines TRBV4-3 with TRBJ1-6, with 7 bases fitting TRBD1. This CDR3 region has 16 residues. Germline CDR1 is LGHNA and CDR2 is YSLEER. V gave up 3 bases and J gave up 7 bases; unmatched junction bases: 9. In nucleotides, the CDR3 is TGCGCCAGCAGCCAGGAAGGGACAGCCATAAATTCACCCCTCCACTTT. Protein sequence: CASSQEGTAINSPLHF.

This clonotype was seen only a few times. The chain recombines TRBV20-1 with TRBJ1-4; 7 positions agree with TRBD1. J lost 10 bases, V lost 0 bases, and 2 bases had no gene match. Germline loops: CDR1 DFQATT, CDR2 SNEGSKA (reference sequence). The CDR3 is made up of 12 amino acids. The CDR3 loop is CSARDQGGKLFF. CDR3 DNA sequence: TGCAGTGCTAGAGATCAGGGGGGAAAACTGTTTTTT.

In its sample, this clonotype was seen a few times. V and J are TRBV29-1 and TRBJ2-1; D not certain. Trimming took 4 bases from V and 0 from J, leaving 7 bases between them. The germline CDR1 and CDR2 sequences are SQVTM and ANQGSEA. CDR3 length equals 13 residues. DNA of the CDR3: TGCAGCGTTGGCGCAGACTCCTACAATGAGCAGTTCTTC. It translates to CSVGADSYNEQFF.

This clonotype was recorded many times. This rearrangement joins TRBV5-6 to TRBJ2-3; tentative D call: TRBD1 (6 bases). Germline loops: CDR1 SGHDT, CDR2 YYEEEE. V was trimmed by 0 bases and J by 1 base, leaving 9 bases between them. This CDR3 has 15 amino acids. CDR3 loop: CASSLVGAGTDTQYF. The CDR3 DNA follows: TGTGCCAGCAGCTTGGTGGGGGCCGGCACAGATACGCAGTATTTT.

This clonotype was seen more than once but under ten times. This chain connects TRBV27 to TRBJ2-1, with 8 positions matching TRBD2. Germline CDR1 and CDR2: MNHEY and SMNVEV (reference sequence). V lost 6 bases and J lost 4; bases outside the gene matches: 11. The CDR3 is 16 amino acids. CDR3 coding DNA: TGTGCCAGCAGGCTTGGACTAGCCCAAATTTACAATGAGCAGTTCTTC. Translation: CASRLGLAQIYNEQFF.

In its sample, this clonotype was seen a few times. The rearrangement uses TRBV20-1 and TRBJ2-2, with unresolved D. CDR3 length: 13 residues. Trimming shortened V by 6 bases and J by 5 bases, and 13 bases separated the two germline ends. The germline CDR1 and CDR2 sequences are DFQATT and SNEGSKA (reference sequence). The CDR3 DNA follows: TGCAGTGCCAGGAGATCTTTAACCGGGGAGCTGTTTTTT. Its translation: CSARRSLTGELFF.

Only a few counts were recorded for this clonotype. This rearrangement joins TRBV10-3 to TRBJ2-5; tentatively, D is TRBD2 (6 bases). The CDR3 extends over 12 amino acids. V was trimmed by 7 bases and J by 6 bases, leaving 12 bases between them. Germline V gene lookup returns CDR1 ENHRY and CDR2 SYGVKD. As DNA, the CDR3 is TGTGCCATCAAGGATAGCGGCAAGACCCAGTACTTC. Amino acid sequence: CAIKDSGKTQYF.

This clonotype occurred many times. This chain connects TRBV29-1 to TRBJ1-1; maybe TRBD1 (6 bases). Trimming removed 7 bases at V and 0 bases at J, with 12 bases between. In germline, CDR1 is SQVTM, CDR2 ANQGSEA. This CDR3 is built from 13 residues. CDR3 sequence reads: CSAKQGLNTEAFF. DNA of the CDR3: TGCAGCGCCAAACAGGGCTTGAACACTGAAGCTTTCTTT.

The V gene is TRBV5-1, the J gene TRBJ2-1, with 11 nucleotides matching TRBD2. V lost 2 bases and J lost 9; bases outside the gene matches: 7. CDR1 and CDR2 from the germline V gene are SGHRS and YFSETQ. CDR3 length: 15 residues. The CDR3 reads CASSLLAGAYGEQFF. Written as DNA, the CDR3 is TGCGCCAGCAGCTTACTAGCGGGAGCTTACGGTGAGCAGTTCTTC.

Comment on this clonotype: One junction end does not reproduce the germline sequence, and a read error may be involved. This chain links TRBV7-7 with TRBJ2-1, with 8 bases that match TRBD2. The CDR3 is made up of 16 amino acids. From germline, CDR1 is SSHAT and CDR2 FNYEAQ (reference sequence). CDR3: CASSLAGGGPYNEQFF. Here the CDR3 DNA reads TGTGCTAGCAGCTTAGCAGGCGGGGGGCCCTACAATGAGCAGTTCTTC.

This clonotype was observed at least ten times. V gene TRBV5-1 combines with J gene TRBJ1-4; unclear D gene. V lost 1 base to trimming and J lost 5 bases, with 12 bases between them. The CDR3 is 15 residues long. Germline values: CDR1 SGHRS, CDR2 YFSETQ. The CDR3 region is CASSLLAGRNEKLFF. In DNA form, the CDR3 reads TGCGCCAGCAGCTTGTTAGCCGGACGCAATGAAAAACTGTTTTTT.

The chain has TRBV27 and TRBJ2-7; weak D call: TRBD2 (6 bases). Germline lookup yields CDR1 MNHEY and CDR2 SMNVEV (reference sequence). The CDR3 length is 15 residues. The V end was cut by 2 bases, the J end by 4 bases, with 15 bases between. The CDR3 DNA reads as TGTGCCAGCAGTTTACTGAGACGGGGGTTTTACGAGCAGTACTTC. It specifies CASSLLRRGFYEQYF.